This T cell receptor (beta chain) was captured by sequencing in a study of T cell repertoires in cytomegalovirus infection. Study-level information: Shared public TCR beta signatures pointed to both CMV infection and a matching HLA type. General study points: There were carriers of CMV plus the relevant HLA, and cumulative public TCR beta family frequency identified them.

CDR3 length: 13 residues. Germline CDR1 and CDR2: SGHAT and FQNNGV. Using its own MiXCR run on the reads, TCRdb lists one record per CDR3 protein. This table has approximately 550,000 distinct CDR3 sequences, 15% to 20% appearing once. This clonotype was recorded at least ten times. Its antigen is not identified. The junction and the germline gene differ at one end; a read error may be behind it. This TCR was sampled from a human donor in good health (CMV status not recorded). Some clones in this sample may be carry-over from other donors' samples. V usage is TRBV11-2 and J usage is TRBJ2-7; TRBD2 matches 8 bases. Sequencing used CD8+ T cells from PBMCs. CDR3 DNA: TGTGCCAGCGGCTTAGCGGGGAGCTACGAGCAGTACTTC. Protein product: CASGLAGSYEQYF.